This TCR beta chain was retrieved from a study of blood T cell repertoires in COVID-19 (TCRdb year 2020). Turning to the overall study: The collaborator samples originated in the United States, Italy and Spain and spanned the acute and convalescent phases of COVID-19. The material from the prospective study consisted of cDNA or gDNA derived from T cells, B-cell-depleted T cells, or PBMCs. The dataset comprised deeply sampled blood TCRbeta repertoires from subjects exposed to, actively infected with, or recovered from COVID-19. The repertoires were made available in a free public database intended to serve as a resource for research on the immune response to SARS-CoV-2. Samples were obtained from the ongoing ImmuneRACE study (first 160 participants) and from 1,254 subjects provided by 6 global collaborators. The sample metadata nearly always contained a de-identified subject ID, COVID-19 status, age in years and sex. Where available, HLA class I and class II types were taken from metadata supplied by the sample provider and were not determined by assay-based typing. The study at large found these results: Clinical and demographic metadata were provided uncurated, with the amount varying by source and participant.

From the cysteine through the phenylalanine, the CDR3 covers 14 amino acids. Only CDR3 DNA is held: 42 bases, read in frame from base 1. Relative to germline, V is missing 0 bases and J is missing 8 bases, with 5 bases of the junction outside any gene match. According to the germline V gene (reference sequence), CDR1 reads SGHNT and CDR2 reads YYREEE. Notes on this clone: There is no known antigen for this receptor. Base-call qualities are not available, and no considerably larger clone is one nucleotide away.

TCRbeta CDR3 regions were amplified from genomic DNA by means of the immunoSEQ Assay, a bias-controlled multiplex PCR. The authors' analysis ran thus. The number of nucleated cells in each sample was estimated by amplification of reference gene primers within the assay. Sequence reads were collapsed and filtered to measure the absolute abundance of every unique TCRbeta CDR3 rearrangement. For each sample, productive Simpson clonality was calculated by taking the square root of Simpson's diversity index across productive rearrangements. TCRdb obtained this table from immuneACCESS and retained in-frame rearrangements with V and J assigned. These tables miss some clones; where compared with another copy, unresolved V genes account for less than half of the shortfall, and the remainder is unexplained. D and trimming were read from the DNA, whereas the V and J calls and clone size are those reported in that table. The sample table holds over 200,000 clones, of which 88% were seen once. The top ten hold approximately 3.7% of the sample.

A second Seattle source provided samples from volunteer blood donors who had recovered from COVID-19. Collaborating institutions collected whole blood in K2EDTA tubes following their own protocols. For TCRbeta analysis, collaborators shipped samples as frozen whole blood, isolated PBMCs, or DNA extracted from either of those sample types. The sequence was obtained from a man aged 60 to 75 who had recovered from COVID-19. The V and J genes are TRBV5-4 and TRBJ1-2; TRBD1 lines up with 9 middle nucleotides. The sample was peripheral blood. The CDR3 protein: CASSLVGQGRGYTF. The DNA sequence is as follows: TGTGCCAGCAGCTTGGTGGGACAGGGACGCGGCTACACCTTC.